The clone carrying this T cell receptor beta chain occurred once. As yet, its antigen is unknown. This CDR3 spans 18 amino acids. From germline, CDR1 is SGHRS and CDR2 YFSETQ. Trimming took 0 bases from V and 4 from J, leaving 22 bases between them. The data are from a study of T cell responses to AZD1222 COVID-19 vaccine. Background on the study: Recipients boosted at about 4 weeks or about 12 weeks are pooled. Study outcomes and limitations: Baseline seropositives among AZD1222 recipients totaled only 6 or 7. The donor cohort was predominantly white British with a female majority, and clonal diversity may have been underestimated.

This table comes from immunoSEQ multiplex PCR, and its TCRdb copy is limited to in-frame clones, with some not included. The sample shows about 100,000 clones, around 87% of them seen only once. Sequenced material: peripheral blood, taken on day 0 of AZD1222 vaccination. This TCR came from an adult in good health. J is TRBJ1-2 and V is TRBV5-1; no reliable D call. For the CDR3, the DNA is TGCGCCAGCAGCTTGGGCCGTTCAGGAGCCGTTTTAAGCTATGGCTACACCTTC. This sequence encodes CASSLGRSGAVLSYGYTF.